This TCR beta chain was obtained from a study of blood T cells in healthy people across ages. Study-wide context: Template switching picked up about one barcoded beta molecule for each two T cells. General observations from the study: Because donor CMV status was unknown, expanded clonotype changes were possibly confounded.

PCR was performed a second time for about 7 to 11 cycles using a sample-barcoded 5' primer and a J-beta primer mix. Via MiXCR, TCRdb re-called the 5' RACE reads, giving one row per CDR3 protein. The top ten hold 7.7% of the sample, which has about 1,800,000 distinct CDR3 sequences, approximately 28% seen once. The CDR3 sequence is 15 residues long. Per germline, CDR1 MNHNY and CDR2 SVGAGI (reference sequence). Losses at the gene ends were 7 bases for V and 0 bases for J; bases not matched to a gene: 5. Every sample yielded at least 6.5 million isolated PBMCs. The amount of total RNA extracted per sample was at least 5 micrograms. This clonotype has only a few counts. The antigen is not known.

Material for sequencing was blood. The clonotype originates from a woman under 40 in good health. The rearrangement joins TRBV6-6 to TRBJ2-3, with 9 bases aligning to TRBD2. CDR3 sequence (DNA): TGTGCCAGCACGTTTAGCGGGGGAAGCACAGATACGCAGTATTTT. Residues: CASTFSGGSTDTQYF.